This record covers a single T cell receptor beta chain. Its antigen is still unknown. The entirety of the isolated RNA underwent reverse transcription, so expressed TCRB transcripts were sequenced. Repertoires were generated with immunoSEQ multiplex PCR, while TCRdb's copy carries only in-frame clones and drops some. This table has around 100,000 clones, 25% to 35% appearing once. The sample belongs to a study of beta chain features in type 1 diabetes. Study information: All samples together contributed around 100,000,000 sorted cells for examination. Study-level results: When cDNA is sequenced, cells with high TCR expression could be over-represented. A closer apparent resemblance between naive, central memory and Treg TCRB repertoires was seen in patients than in healthy donors. Researchers report that Type 1 diabetes patients had moderately but significantly shorter TCRB CDR3s across all four CD4+ subsets. There were fewer insertions and more deletions at the VDJ junctions of type 1 diabetes patients.

Germline CDR1 reads LGHNA; CDR2 reads YNFKEQ. V shed 1 base and J 2 bases; nucleotides not matched to a gene: 0. There are 14 residues in the CDR3. This chain uses TRBV4-2 with TRBJ2-7; 9 nucleotides agree with TRBD1. Sequenced material: central memory CD4+ T cells from blood. This clonotype was obtained from a woman younger than 30 with type 1 diabetes. The CDR3 sequence: CASSQGQGAYEQYF. The CDR3 coding sequence is TGTGCCAGCAGCCAAGGACAGGGGGCCTACGAGCAGTACTTC.